This T cell receptor beta chain stems from a study of PD-L1 blockade in urothelial cancer. For the study at large: Prior exposure to chemotherapy in patients amounted to 0 to 3 regimens received. Blood samples contained a median around 140,000 T cells.

This CDR3 has 16 residues. The V gene's germline CDR1 is SGHTA and CDR2 FQGNSA. The V gene end was trimmed by 4 bases and the J gene end by 4 bases; junction bases not matched to a gene: 11. The method was immunoSEQ multiplex PCR; TCRdb's version includes in-frame clones alone and lacks a portion of them. The repertoire holds roughly 100,000 clones, with 70% to 85% as singletons. A total of 1 to 8 samples per patient were collected pretreatment and on-treatment. This receptor was taken from a man between 45 and 60 years old with urothelial cancer. The sequencing here drew on PBMCs, taken around atezolizumab (anti-PD-L1) treatment. V is TRBV7-2 and J is TRBJ2-3; 7 nucleotides align to TRBD2. The CDR3 coding sequence is TGTGCCAGCAGCTCCCGGACTAGGCGGTCTGCAGATACGCAGTATTTT. Translated, it gives CASSSRTRRSADTQYF.